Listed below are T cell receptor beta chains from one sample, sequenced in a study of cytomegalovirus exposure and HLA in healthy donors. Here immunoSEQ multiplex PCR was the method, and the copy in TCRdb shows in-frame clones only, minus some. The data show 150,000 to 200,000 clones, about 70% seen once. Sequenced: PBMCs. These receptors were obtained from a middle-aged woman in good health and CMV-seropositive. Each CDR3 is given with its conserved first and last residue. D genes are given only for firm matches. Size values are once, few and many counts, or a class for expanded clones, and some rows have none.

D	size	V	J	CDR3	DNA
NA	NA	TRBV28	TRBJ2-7	CASRPSGERYEQYF	TGTGCCAGCAGACCATCGGGAGAGCGGTACGAGCAGTACTTC
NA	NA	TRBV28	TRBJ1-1	CASSETTVNTEAFF	TGTGCCAGCAGTGAGACAACGGTGAACACTGAAGCTTTCTTT
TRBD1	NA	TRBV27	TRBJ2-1	CASGSNRGRRDEQFF	TGTGCCAGCGGATCAAACAGGGGGCGCAGAGATGAGCAGTTCTTC
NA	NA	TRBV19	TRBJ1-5	CASSITGGGGQPQHF	TGTGCCAGTAGTATAACGGGAGGTGGGGGTCAGCCCCAGCATTTT
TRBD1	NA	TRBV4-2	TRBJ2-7	CASSQVVRQGYEQYF	TGTGCCAGCAGCCAAGTCGTGCGACAGGGCTACGAGCAGTACTTC
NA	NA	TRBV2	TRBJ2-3	CASSDSLVTDTQYF	TGTGCCAGCAGTGACAGTCTAGTCACAGATACGCAGTATTTT
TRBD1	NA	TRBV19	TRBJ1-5	CASKPSGQGEDQPQHF	TGTGCCAGTAAACCGTCGGGACAGGGAGAGGATCAGCCCCAGCATTTT
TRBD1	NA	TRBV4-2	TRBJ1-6	CASSRNGQGLRNSPLHF	TGTGCCAGCAGCCGCAATGGACAGGGGCTGAGGAATTCACCCCTCCACTTT
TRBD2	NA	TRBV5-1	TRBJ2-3	CASSLDGGTRVTDTQYF	TGCGCCAGCAGCTTGGATGGGGGGACTAGGGTAACCGATACGCAGTATTTT
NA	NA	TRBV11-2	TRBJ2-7	CASSQTGYEQYF	TGTGCCAGCAGTCAGACAGGCTACGAGCAGTACTTC
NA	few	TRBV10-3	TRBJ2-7	CAIRAGTPLSEQYF	TGTGCCATCAGGGCCGGGACACCCTTGAGCGAGCAGTACTTC
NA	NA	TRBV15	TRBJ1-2	CATSRDQGSYHGYTF	TGTGCCACCAGCAGAGATCAGGGATCTTACCATGGCTACACCTTC
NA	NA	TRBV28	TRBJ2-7	CASVSESSYEQYF	TGTGCCAGCGTAAGCGAGAGTTCCTACGAGCAGTACTTC
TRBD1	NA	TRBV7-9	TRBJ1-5	CASSSQGVHQPQHF	TGTGCCAGCAGCTCACAGGGGGTTCATCAGCCCCAGCATTTT
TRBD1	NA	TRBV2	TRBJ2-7	CASSDWDRSYEQYF	TGTGCCAGCAGTGATTGGGACAGGAGTTACGAGCAGTACTTC
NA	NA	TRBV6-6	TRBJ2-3	CASSFQGTGTDTQYF	TGTGCCAGCAGTTTCCAGGGTACTGGCACAGATACGCAGTATTTT
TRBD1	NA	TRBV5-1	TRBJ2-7	CASSLRQGASEQYF	TGCGCCAGCAGCTTAAGACAGGGGGCGAGTGAGCAGTACTTC